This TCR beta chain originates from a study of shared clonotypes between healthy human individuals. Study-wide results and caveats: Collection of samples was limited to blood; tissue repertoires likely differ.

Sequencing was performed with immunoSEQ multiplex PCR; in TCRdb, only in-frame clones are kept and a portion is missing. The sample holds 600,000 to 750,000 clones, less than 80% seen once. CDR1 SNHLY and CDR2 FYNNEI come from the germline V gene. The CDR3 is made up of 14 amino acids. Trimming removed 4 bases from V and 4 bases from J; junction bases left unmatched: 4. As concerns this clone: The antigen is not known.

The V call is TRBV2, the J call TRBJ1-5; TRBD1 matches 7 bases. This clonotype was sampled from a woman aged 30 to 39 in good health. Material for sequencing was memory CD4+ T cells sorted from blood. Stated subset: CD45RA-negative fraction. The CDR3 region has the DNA TGTGCCAGCAGTGGACAGGGTCCTAATCAGCCCCAGCATTTT. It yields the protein CASSGQGPNQPQHF.